What follows are 6 T cell receptor beta chains derived from one specimen sequenced in a study of OX40 agonist ivuxolimab in advanced cancers. This table comes from immunoSEQ multiplex PCR, and its TCRdb copy is limited to in-frame clones, with some not included. The sample has fewer than 40,000 clones, 82% seen once. Specimen: CD4+ or CD8+ T cells sorted from blood, collected in a trial of the OX40 agonist ivuxolimab. Every receptor here comes from an adult with an advanced solid tumor such as melanoma, head and neck, liver or kidney cancer.

The V and J genes are TRBV10-1 and TRBJ2-7; D is perhaps TRBD1 (5 bases). V was cut by 7 bases and J by 2 bases, with 12 bases left in between. Germline CDR1 is WNHNN and CDR2 is SYGVQD (reference sequence). The CDR3 consists of 13 residues. Here the CDR3 reads CASTCQGPYEQYF. The DNA for the CDR3 is TGCGCCAGCACATGCCAGGGTCCCTACGAGCAGTACTTC.

V usage is TRBV7-9 and J usage is TRBJ2-2; 7 nucleotides align to TRBD1. J gave up 5 bases and V 0 bases, and 6 bases lay outside the gene matches. Germline V gene lookup returns CDR1 SEHNR and CDR2 FQNEAQ (reference sequence). The CDR3 is made up of 16 amino acids. The CDR3 region is CASSLAASGQTGELFF. As DNA, the CDR3 is TGTGCCAGCAGCTTAGCAGCATCGGGACAGACCGGGGAGCTGTTTTTT.

V gene TRBV7-6 combines with J gene TRBJ1-1, with D hard to call. This CDR3 contains 15 residues. Germline V CDR1 and CDR2: SGHVS, FNYEAQ. Trimming cost V 2 bases and J 0 bases, with 10 bases left between them. CDR3 coding DNA: TGTGCCAGCAGCTTAACCCGGGAGATGAACACTGAAGCTTTCTTT. This encodes CASSLTREMNTEAFF.

The chain is built from TRBV7-3 and TRBJ2-2; TRBD2 matches at 7 bases. V was clipped by 2 bases and J by 2 bases; unmatched bases: 8. Germline V gives CDR1 SGHTA, CDR2 FQGTGA. The CDR3 covers 17 residues. The CDR3 spells CASSLGGGPHNTGELFF. CDR3 bases: TGTGCCAGCAGCTTAGGGGGAGGGCCCCATAACACCGGGGAGCTGTTTTTT.

The chain couples TRBV4-3 to TRBJ2-2, with TRBD2 matching 10 bases. Germline V CDR1 and CDR2: LGHNA, YSLEER. The CDR3 sequence is 18 residues long. V shed 1 base and J 3 bases; nucleotides not matched to a gene: 8. CDR3 in DNA: TGCGCCAGCAGCCAAGCTCCTCTAGCGGGAGTTGACACCGGGGAGCTGTTTTTT. Its translation: CASSQAPLAGVDTGELFF.

The chain carries TRBV30 and TRBJ2-2; 12 nucleotides match TRBD2. This CDR3 is 16 amino acids long. Per the germline V gene, CDR1 is GTSNPN and CDR2 is SVGIG (reference sequence). Trimming at V came to 3 bases and at J to 3 bases, leaving 5 bases not matched to a gene. The CDR3 protein is CAWRASGGVYTGELFF. As DNA, the CDR3 is TGTGCCTGGAGGGCTAGCGGGGGGGTTTACACCGGGGAGCTGTTTTTT.